This TCR delta chain was captured in a study of intestinal T cells in coeliac disease (dated by TCRdb to the early 2020s). With regard to the full study: Coeliac patients were found to be much younger than controls, with mean ages of about 15 versus 50 years recorded in the TRG cohort. Duodenal biopsies from about 30 coeliac disease patients and 20 to 25 non-coeliac controls were included in a second, larger TCR-gamma (TRG) cohort. In the TRD cohort, anti-tissue transglutaminase antibodies were raised in every coeliac patient but in none of the controls. The TCR-delta (TRD) cohort included duodenal biopsies from roughly ten coeliac disease patients and roughly ten non-coeliac controls.

Genomic DNA was extracted with the QIAamp DNA FFPE tissue kit from ten 5-um FFPE scrolls per case. To test whether coeliac disease can be classified from the TCR repertoire, the study used fully anonymised formalin-fixed paraffin-embedded duodenal biopsies that were not needed for diagnosis. Controls had no clinical or histological suspicion of coeliac disease and underwent upper endoscopy for reflux, dyspepsia or gastritis. The germline V gene supplies CDR1 TSWWSYY and CDR2 QGS. From cysteine to phenylalanine, the CDR3 is 22 amino acids long. The only DNA kept is the CDR3, 66 bases in frame from the first base. Comments on this clone: This clone's antigen is unknown. A far larger clone is just one base off, so this is likely a read error.

The full study reports these points: FFPE-derived DNA was found to be relatively degraded, and loss of a proportion of TCR sequences in each sample was likely caused by this degradation. Of about 54 biopsies, 51 (about 94%) were correctly classified by TRG clustering, and a leave-one-out accuracy of approximately 90% was reported. Coeliac and control groups differed significantly in age, although an age-split analysis did not yield significant classification. Repeated CDR3 amino acid sequences could not be distinguished from PCR duplicates. All 20 or so biopsies in training were correctly classified by TRD kmer-based clustering, and a leave-one-out accuracy of approximately 89% was reported.

The library was obtained by multiplex PCR. Using the Biomed-2 kit, bulk amplification of TRD repertoires was done from around 150 ng of biopsy DNA. Before sequencing, purified TRD amplicons were pooled in equal amounts into a roughly 4.3 nM library. Sequencing of TRD libraries was performed on an Illumina MiSeq with v3 chemistry and 2 x 300 cycles. In the original analysis: Reads in which more than 10% of nucleotides fell below the per-patient third-quartile quality score were removed with FastX. IMGT/HighV-QUEST was used to align reads in order to assign V, D and J genes, locate CDR3 regions and judge functionality. Sequences were converted to amino acids, and every sequence predicted to be non-functional was removed. CDR3s were split into kmers, with and without positional annotation; kmer frequencies underwent PCA, and samples were clustered using all 1023 combinations of PCs 1-10. Classification was validated by leave-one-out cross-validation, in which parameters were re-optimised on the remaining samples each time. Shannon diversity was computed with the vegan R package from repeated random subsamples equal to the lowest read count. Clonotypes were called again by TCRdb from the public reads via CATT, and duplicate nucleotide sequences were then merged into one entry. These V and J calls derive from TCRdb rather than the authors' analysis. The sample table shows 250 to 350 delta-chain clones, and just under 55% are seen once. The top ten hold over 55% of the sample.

This TCR was sampled from a human donor who served as a control with a normal duodenal biopsy, not a healthy volunteer. With the J gene uncalled, the V gene is TRDV1; TRDD3, the table's D call, lacks a check against the DNA. Sequences were obtained from a duodenal biopsy. The CDR3 amino acid sequence is: CALGERGAFLRCTGGYSDKRIF. The nucleotide sequence is given as TGTGCTCTTGGGGAAAGGGGAGCCTTCCTACGTTGTACTGGGGGATACTCCGATAAACGCATCTTT.